A single sample is the source of the 29 T cell receptor beta chains below, sequenced in a study of Graves' ophthalmopathy and Graves' hyperthyroidism. For repertoire sequencing, the TCR beta CDR3 regions were amplified from RNA transcripts. HTBI primers served in a first-round RT-PCR, which a second-round multiplex PCR followed. MiXCR, run by TCRdb on the multiplex PCR reads, gives a single entry per CDR3 protein. The profile shows almost 750,000 distinct CDR3 sequences, roughly two fifths of them singletons. Sequences were obtained from peripheral blood. The receptors originated from an adult man with Graves' ophthalmopathy.

The chain recombines TRBV14 with TRBJ1-1, with D maybe TRBD1 (5 bases). V gave up 4 bases and J gave up 5 bases, with 11 bases separating them. The V gene's germline CDR1 is SGHDN and CDR2 FVKESK. The CDR3 loop spans 13 amino acids. CDR3 sequence reads: CASSPLGTTEAFF. CDR3 in DNA: TGTGCCAGCAGCCCTTTAGGGACTACTGAAGCTTTCTTT.

The CDR3 coding sequence is TGTGCCAGCAGTCACAGGCGCAATCAGCCCCAGCATTTT. Its translation: CASSHRRNQPQHF. This chain uses TRBV11-1 with TRBJ1-5, with D possibly being TRBD1 (5 bases). CDR1 SGHAT and CDR2 FQDESV come from the germline V gene (reference sequence). Trimming removed 6 bases from V and 2 bases from J, with 8 bases in between. The CDR3 sequence is 13 residues long.

This clonotype has at least ten counts. The J gene is TRBJ1-2, the V gene TRBV7-2, with TRBD1 as a possible D gene (5 bases). The CDR3 contains 12 residues. Germline lookup yields CDR1 SGHTA and CDR2 FQGNSA. V was cut by 8 bases and J by 4 bases, with 11 bases left in between. CDR3 sequence reads: CASGGYGYGYTF. The CDR3 nucleotides are TGTGCCAGCGGGGGTTATGGCTATGGCTACACCTTC.

This clonotype occurred a few times. V and J are TRBV5-4 and TRBJ2-5; D remains unclear. CDR1 and CDR2 (germline): SGHNT, YYREEE (reference sequence). The V gene lost 4 bases and the J gene lost 5 bases, with 15 bases spanning the gap. The CDR3 covers 14 residues. The CDR3 loop reads CASSPQTARETQYF. CDR3 coding DNA: TGTGCCAGCAGCCCCCAGACCGCTCGCGAGACCCAGTACTTC.

The chain couples TRBV5-1 to TRBJ1-2, with 9 nucleotides matching TRBD1. J gave up 2 bases and V 5 bases, and 4 bases lay outside the gene matches. From germline, CDR1 is SGHRS and CDR2 YFSETQ. The CDR3 consists of 14 residues. The CDR3 coding sequence is TGCGCCAGCAGATCAGACAGGGGGAACTATGGCTACACCTTC. Its protein is CASRSDRGNYGYTF.

This clonotype appeared once. Relative to the germline gene, one junction end is altered; a read error may explain this. V is TRBV10-3 and J is TRBJ1-1; no definite D call. This CDR3 spans 13 amino acids. The V gene's germline CDR1 is ENHRY and CDR2 SYGVKD. The CDR3 here is CASSEAGWAKAFF. In DNA form, the CDR3 reads TGTGCCAGCAGTGAAGCCGGATGGGCGAAAGCTTTCTTT.

The V call is TRBV28, the J call TRBJ2-7, with TRBD2 as a possible D gene (5 bases). The CDR3 sequence is 11 residues long. CDR1 MDHEN and CDR2 SYDVKM come from the germline V gene. The V end lost 9 bases, the J end lost 4 bases, and 10 bases lay between the germline ends. This CDR3 is CASGGGYEQYF. As DNA, the CDR3 is TGTGCCAGTGGAGGTGGGTACGAGCAGTACTTC.

This clonotype was counted ten times or more. This chain connects TRBV24-1 to TRBJ2-2; D may correspond to TRBD1 or TRBD2 (5 bases each). Trimming removed 9 bases from V and 5 bases from J, with 15 bases in between. In germline, CDR1 is KGHDR, CDR2 SFDVKD. The CDR3 sequence is 14 residues long. DNA for the CDR3: TGTGCCACCTCCCGGGACGGCCGGACCGGGGAGCTGTTTTTT. Amino acids: CATSRDGRTGELFF.

The chain uses TRBV19 and TRBJ2-3; D unclear. CDR3 size: 16 residues. Germline V CDR1 and CDR2: LNHDA, SQIVND (reference sequence). The ends were cut back, 5 bases at V and 4 bases at J, with 19 bases in the middle. Here the CDR3 reads CASSLSSGLVPDTQYF. DNA for the CDR3: TGTGCCAGTAGTCTAAGCTCAGGCCTGGTGCCAGATACGCAGTATTTT.

This clonotype turned up a few times. V gene TRBV7-9 combines with J gene TRBJ1-1, with 8 bases fitting TRBD1. V shed 6 bases, J shed 7 bases, and the junction held 4 bases outside the gene matches. Looked up from germline, CDR1 is SEHNR and CDR2 is FQNEAQ (reference sequence). The CDR3 covers 12 residues. CDR3 bases: TGTGCCAGCAGTCCGGACAGGGATGAAGCTTTCTTT. The encoded protein is CASSPDRDEAFF.

The chain recombines TRBV19 with TRBJ2-5, with D maybe TRBD2 (6 bases). The length of the CDR3 is 16 residues. CDR1 LNHDA and CDR2 SQIVND come from the germline V gene (reference sequence). Trimming took 4 bases from V and 9 from J, leaving 24 bases between them. CDR3 nucleotides: TGTGCCAGTAGTACGCGCGGGATTCAGGAGGGTCAGCCCCAGTACTTC. Encoded protein: CASSTRGIQEGQPQYF.

This chain links TRBV6-6 with TRBJ2-6; D possibly corresponds to TRBD2 (6 bases). The CDR3 has 14 residues. Trimming removed 6 bases at V and 12 bases at J, with 18 bases between. Germline assignment: CDR1 MNHNY and CDR2 SVGAGI (reference sequence). CDR3 region: CASSLPGAEGVLTF. The CDR3 DNA is TGTGCCAGCAGCCTACCGGGAGCTGAGGGCGTCCTGACTTTC.

J is TRBJ1-5 and V is TRBV10-3, with D possibly TRBD1 on 6 matching bases. V lost 0 bases and J 4 bases, leaving 13 bases between the germline ends. Germline V gene lookup returns CDR1 ENHRY and CDR2 SYGVKD. This CDR3 has 16 amino acids. The CDR3, as DNA: TGTGCCATCAGTGAGTCGACGACAGGTTCTAATCAGCCCCAGCATTTT. Translating gives CAISESTTGSNQPQHF.

This clonotype was counted ten times or more. The rearrangement uses TRBV6-1 and TRBJ1-6; D remains ambiguous. Germline lookup yields CDR1 MNHNS and CDR2 SASEGT. The CDR3 runs 16 residues. V shed 0 bases and J shed 1 base, with 7 bases lying between them. The chain's CDR3 is CASSEAPGSYNSPLHF. In nucleotides, the CDR3 is TGTGCCAGCAGTGAAGCGCCCGGTTCCTATAATTCACCCCTCCACTTT.

The V gene is TRBV20-1, the J gene TRBJ2-7, with TRBD2 identical over 10 bases. Germline values: CDR1 DFQATT, CDR2 SNEGSKA (reference sequence). The CDR3 is 14 residues long. V was pared by 2 bases and J by 3 bases, with 4 bases of the junction left unmatched. The DNA for the CDR3 is TGCAGTGCTAGAAAGCGGGGGGGCGTCTACGAGCAGTACTTC. The encoded protein is CSARKRGGVYEQYF.

This clonotype showed up just a few times. The chain combines TRBV12-3 or TRBV12-4 with TRBJ1-4; 7 positions agree with TRBD1. J was trimmed by 7 bases and V by 4 bases; bases with no gene match: 9. CDR3 length equals 15 residues. The CDR3 is CASSSMTGLREKLFF. The DNA of the CDR3 is TGTGCCAGCAGTTCAATGACAGGGTTGCGTGAAAAACTGTTTTTT.

The gene calls are TRBV6-4 and TRBJ1-2, with 9 bases aligning to TRBD1. After removal of 6 bases from V and 7 bases from J, the junction contained 12 bases not matched to a gene. This CDR3 has 15 amino acids. Germline CDR1 is MRHNA and CDR2 is SNTAGT. CDR3 sequence: CASSAAGTGRVGYTF. CDR3 DNA sequence: TGTGCCAGCAGCGCCGCCGGGACAGGGAGGGTTGGCTACACCTTC.

A few counts support this clonotype. The CDR3 protein is CASSPDRGVVNEQFF. The CDR3 DNA reads TGTGCCAGCAGCCCGGACAGGGGGGTAGTCAATGAGCAGTTCTTC. The chain recombines TRBV7-2 with TRBJ2-1, with TRBD1 matching 10 bases. The V and J ends lost 5 bases and 6 bases, in that order; junction bases with no gene match: 7. CDR3 size: 15 residues. In germline, CDR1 is SGHTA, CDR2 FQGNSA.

This clonotype occurred many times. This sequence joins TRBV10-3 and TRBJ2-7; 8 positions agree with TRBD1. V shed 0 bases, J shed 1 base, and the junction held 5 bases outside the gene matches. Germline V CDR1 and CDR2: ENHRY, SYGVKD. The CDR3 runs 16 residues. CDR3: CAISESMRTGSYEQYF. CDR3 DNA sequence: TGTGCCATCAGTGAGTCGATGCGGACAGGGTCCTACGAGCAGTACTTC.

This clonotype was counted at least ten times. This chain uses TRBV7-6 with TRBJ1-5; the match to TRBD1 covers 11 bases. This CDR3 contains 14 residues. J was trimmed by 6 bases and V by 5 bases; bases with no gene match: 3. Germline lookup yields CDR1 SGHVS and CDR2 FNYEAQ. CDR3: CASSQDRGLQPQHF. CDR3 sequence (DNA): TGTGCCAGCAGCCAGGACAGGGGGCTTCAGCCCCAGCATTTT.

This clonotype was seen more than once but under ten times. The genes are TRBV29-1 and TRBJ2-3; D possibly uses TRBD1 or TRBD2 (5 bases each). The length of the CDR3 is 15 residues. The germline V gene has CDR1 SQVTM and CDR2 ANQGSEA. V was shortened by 6 bases and J by 0 bases, with 16 bases between the two germline ends. The CDR3 DNA follows: TGCAGCGTGGAAACCGGGACGACTAGCACAGATACGCAGTATTTT. Its translation: CSVETGTTSTDTQYF.

A few counts support this clonotype. V gene TRBV11-2 combines with J gene TRBJ1-6; D not certain. The CDR3 extends over 17 amino acids. CDR1 SGHAT and CDR2 FQNNGV come from the germline V gene. The germline V and J ends were trimmed by 10 bases and 0 bases, with 19 bases remaining between them. In DNA form, the CDR3 reads TGTGCCACCGCGCTGAATTCGCGAAGCTCCTATAATTCACCCCTCCACTTT. Its protein product is CATALNSRSSYNSPLHF.

This clonotype was seen at least ten times. The V call is TRBV11-2, the J call TRBJ2-7, with D possibly being TRBD2 (5 bases). Germline-derived CDR1 and CDR2 are SGHAT and FQNNGV. V gave up 5 bases and J gave up 3 bases, with 17 bases separating them. The CDR3 length is 15 residues. The CDR3 is CASSLEVGSGYEQYF. The CDR3 coding sequence is TGTGCCAGCAGCCTCGAGGTAGGGAGCGGCTACGAGCAGTACTTC.

This clonotype showed up just a few times. The chain links TRBV20-1 to TRBJ1-5; D is possibly TRBD1 (6 bases). Trimming removed 5 bases from V and 0 bases from J, with 11 bases in between. Germline loops: CDR1 DFQATT, CDR2 SNEGSKA (reference sequence). The CDR3 totals 14 residues. CDR3 amino acids: CSAQQGNSNQPQHF. The CDR3 bases are TGCAGTGCTCAACAGGGAAATAGCAATCAGCCCCAGCATTTT.

In the case of this clonotype: One end of the junction is discordant with germline, which a read error may explain. The chain couples TRBV7-6 to TRBJ1-2; 8 bases are shared with TRBD1. This CDR3 spans 14 amino acids. Germline V lookup: CDR1 SGHVS, CDR2 FNYEAQ. CDR3 sequence: CASSVGQVDYDYTF. In nucleotides, the CDR3 is TGTGCCAGCAGCGTGGGACAGGTCGACTATGACTACACCTTC. Using reference TRBV7-6 and TRBJ1-2 for the parts outside the CDR3, the full variable domain is GAGVSQSPRYKVTKRGQDVALRCDPISGHVSLYWYRQALGQGPEFLTYFNYEAQQDKSGLPNDRFSAERPEGSISTLTIQRTEQRDSAMYRCASSVGQVDYDYTFGSGTRLTVV.

V gene TRBV6-6 combines with J gene TRBJ1-1; 12 nucleotides align to TRBD1. This CDR3 is built from 16 residues. Per germline, CDR1 MNHNY and CDR2 SVGAGI (reference sequence). The V gene end was trimmed by 5 bases and the J gene end by 0 bases; junction bases not matched to a gene: 4. This CDR3 reads CASSHRDRGLNTEAFF. In DNA form, the CDR3 reads TGTGCCAGCAGTCACCGGGACAGGGGGCTGAACACTGAAGCTTTCTTT.

Many counts were recorded for this clonotype. J is TRBJ2-7 and V is TRBV27; perhaps TRBD1 as D (6 bases). Trimming removed 3 bases from V and 3 bases from J, with 12 bases in between. Germline lookup yields CDR1 MNHEY and CDR2 SMNVEV (reference sequence). The CDR3 is 14 amino acids. Here the CDR3 DNA reads TGTGCCAGCAGTTTTGGCAGGGGATACTACGAGCAGTACTTC. This encodes CASSFGRGYYEQYF.

For this clonotype: At one of its ends the junction is not consistent with the germline gene, which may arise from a read error. This chain links TRBV5-1 with TRBJ1-2; perhaps TRBD1 as D (6 bases). Germline V gene sequence: CDR1 SGHRS, CDR2 YFSETQ. The CDR3 spans 12 residues. CDR3 nucleotide sequence: TGCACCAGCAGCCAGGACAGCTATGGCTACACCTTC. This encodes CTSSQDSYGYTF. The whole variable domain, filled in from reference TRBV5-1 and TRBJ1-2, reads KAGVTQTPRYLIKTRGQQVTLSCSPISGHRSVSWYQQTPGQGLQFLFEYFSETQRNKGNFPGRFSGRQFSNSRSEMNVSTLELGDSALYLCTSSQDSYGYTFGSGTRLTVV.

The gene calls are TRBV19 and TRBJ1-2; 11 bases align to TRBD1. With V trimmed by 6 bases and J by 9 bases, 6 bases remained unmatched. CDR1 and CDR2 from the germline V gene are LNHDA and SQIVND (reference sequence). The CDR3 consists of 13 residues. Here the CDR3 reads CASRSGQGARYTF. CDR3 sequence (DNA): TGTGCCAGTAGATCCGGACAGGGGGCTCGCTACACCTTC.